This paragraph covers one T cell receptor (beta chain) sequence. The antigen remains undetermined. The junction does not match germline at one end; this may be a read error. The data belong to a study of blood T cells in healthy people across ages. As for the study in general: Capture by template switching was about one barcoded beta molecule per two T cells.

The CDR3 covers 12 residues. From germline, CDR1 is MGHDK and CDR2 SYGVNS. Study-level results: Among long-lived donors, naive CD4+ cells were more numerous and diversity higher than in aged donors.

A J-beta primer mix and a sample-barcoded 5' primer were used in a second PCR of roughly 6 to 12 cycles. Template switching added a 12-random-nucleotide identifier to every cDNA molecule. At least 2.5 million CDR3-containing paired-end reads were obtained per sample. TCRdb called the 5' RACE reads again in MiXCR, with one record for every CDR3 protein. The sample lists around 1,900,000 distinct CDR3 sequences; about two fifths were seen once. V gene TRBV25-1 combines with J gene TRBJ1-1, with D unclear. This TCR derives from a human donor in good health. The source material was blood. CDR3 sequence reads: CANSDRGYGAFF. The CDR3 DNA follows: TGTGCCAACAGTGACCGTGGGTACGGAGCTTTCTTT.